The clone carrying this T cell receptor beta chain has just a few counts. V lost 4 bases and J 10 bases, leaving 22 bases between the germline ends. The V gene's germline CDR1 is LGHDT and CDR2 YNNKEL (reference sequence). The CDR3 contains 15 residues. cDNA molecules carried unique molecular identifiers, and template switching added a universal primer site. One entry per CDR3 protein results from TCRdb running MiXCR on the 5' RACE reads. The sample lists over 550,000 distinct CDR3 sequences, around 7.4% seen once, with roughly 1.6% in the top ten. The source of the sample is a study of identical twins. In addition, the sample was reused for a study of yellow fever vaccine responses in identical twins.

The source of this sequence is a young woman in good health. The V and J genes are TRBV3-1 and TRBJ1-1, with unresolved D. The sample taken for sequencing was PBMCs. CDR3 sequence reads: CASSPGEGSTSGAFF. CDR3 DNA sequence: TGTGCCAGCAGCCCTGGCGAAGGGTCAACTTCGGGAGCTTTCTTT.